This T cell receptor (beta chain) was recovered during a study of early T cells in non-severe SARS-CoV-2 infection. Study-level information: Sequencing used unsorted whole-blood bulk RNA, so chains lack pairing.

This clonotype was detected many times. Unique molecular identifiers were added to individual cDNA molecules. TCRdb ran MiXCR on the 5' RACE reads and lists one entry per CDR3 protein. The data show over 85,000 distinct CDR3 sequences, around 12% seen once. Germline V gene sequence: CDR1 WSHSY, CDR2 SAAADI. Trimming left V 7 bases short and J 4 bases short, with 16 bases between. The CDR3 extends over 15 amino acids. The clonotype was recovered from an adult who was a healthcare worker with PCR-confirmed SARS-CoV-2 infection or an uninfected control (not recorded which). The chain couples TRBV10-2 to TRBJ2-2, with TRBD1 as a possible D gene (6 bases). Sequencing used whole blood, obtained at baseline. CDR3 coding DNA: TGCGCCAGCAAATCCGGGACAAGAGGCACCGGGGAGCTGTTTTTT. This translates into CASKSGTRGTGELFF.